These T cell receptor beta chains were read from a single sample in a study of T cell responses to AZD1222 COVID-19 vaccine. Generated by immunoSEQ multiplex PCR, the TCRdb table keeps only in-frame clones and is missing some. This sample has roughly 120,000 clones, with roughly 85% found just once. This specimen consisted of peripheral blood, obtained on day 0 of MenACWY control vaccination. The source of these receptors is an adult in good health. Each CDR3 is given with its conserved first and last residue. D genes are given only for firm matches. For some rows the clone size is stated as once, few or many, or as a class when expanded; others skip it.

J	size	D	V	CDR3	DNA
TRBJ2-7	NA	NA	TRBV7-2	CASSFGARGAYEQYF	TGTGCCAGCAGCTTCGGGGCCCGGGGGGCTTACGAGCAGTACTTC
TRBJ1-2	NA	TRBD1	TRBV18	CASSPGATGQGDYTF	TGTGCCAGCTCACCAGGAGCCACGGGACAGGGTGACTACACCTTC
TRBJ1-5	NA	NA	TRBV19	CASSWTDYSNQPQHF	TGTGCCAGTAGTTGGACGGACTATAGCAATCAGCCCCAGCATTTT
TRBJ2-5	NA	NA	TRBV5-4	CASSRRDSQETQYF	TGTGCCAGCAGCAGGAGGGACAGTCAAGAGACCCAGTACTTC
TRBJ1-1	NA	NA	TRBV12-5	CASGFLGDTEAFF	TGTGCTAGTGGTTTTTTGGGGGACACTGAAGCTTTCTTT
TRBJ1-5	once	TRBD1	TRBV6-5	CASRPGQHNQPQHF	TGTGCCAGTCGGCCGGGACAGCACAATCAGCCCCAGCATTTT
TRBJ2-3	once	TRBD1	TRBV10-1	CASSDQGALDTQYF	TGCGCCAGCAGTGACCAGGGGGCGCTTGATACGCAGTATTTT
TRBJ2-2	NA	TRBD1	TRBV19	CASSMKPGTGTLTGELFF	TGTGCCAGTAGTATGAAACCCGGGACAGGGACTCTTACCGGGGAGCTGTTTTTT
TRBJ2-2	NA	NA	TRBV3-1/TRBV3-2	CASSQDTGQPTGELFF	TGTGCCAGCAGCCAAGATACCGGACAGCCCACCGGGGAGCTGTTTTTT
TRBJ1-6	NA	NA	TRBV5-6	CASSLGQGLDHF	TGTGCCAGCAGCTTGGGGCAGGGACTCGACCACTTT
TRBJ2-3	NA	NA	TRBV12-3/TRBV12-4	CASSLGWQDTQYF	TGTGCCAGCAGTTTAGGGTGGCAGGATACGCAGTATTTT
TRBJ1-2	many	TRBD1	TRBV4-1	CASSPRTGDNYGYTF	TGCGCCAGCAGCCCCCGGACAGGGGATAACTATGGCTACACCTTC
TRBJ2-7	NA	NA	TRBV19	CASSIKGPLGEQYF	TGTGCCAGTAGTATAAAGGGGCCTTTGGGGGAGCAGTACTTC
TRBJ1-3	NA	NA	TRBV3-1/TRBV3-2	CASSHGQISGNTIYF	TGTGCCAGCAGCCACGGACAAATCTCTGGAAACACCATATATTTT